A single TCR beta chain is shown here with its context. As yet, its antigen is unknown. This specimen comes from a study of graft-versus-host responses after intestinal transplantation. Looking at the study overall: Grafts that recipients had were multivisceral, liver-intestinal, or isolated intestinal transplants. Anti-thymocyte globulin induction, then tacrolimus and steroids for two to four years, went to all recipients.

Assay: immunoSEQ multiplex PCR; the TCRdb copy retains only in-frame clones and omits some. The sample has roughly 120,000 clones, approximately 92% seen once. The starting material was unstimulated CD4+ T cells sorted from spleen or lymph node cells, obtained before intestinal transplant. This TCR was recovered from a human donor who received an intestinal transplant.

The CDR3 DNA sequence: TGCGCCAGCACCCCGACAGGGTCCTACGAGCAGTACTTC. This gives the protein CASTPTGSYEQYF. The chain links TRBV10-2 to TRBJ2-7; 7 bases align to TRBD1. This CDR3 region has 13 residues. The ends lost 7 bases at V and 1 base at J; junction bases unmatched: 4. The germline CDR1 and CDR2 sequences are WSHSY and SAAADI.